This TCR beta chain appears in the sequencing data of a study of glioma-infiltrating T cells after dendritic cell vaccination. Profiling relied on immunoSEQ multiplex PCR, and the TCRdb table lists in-frame clones only, not all of them. The profile shows tens of thousands of clones, around 85% of them singletons. Time point in this sample: after dendritic cell vaccination, including at tumor progression/relapse. Blood PBMC samples: pre-vaccination, two weeks post third vaccination, and at tumor progression. The CDR3 sequence is 14 residues long. The V gene's germline CDR1 is LGHNA and CDR2 YSLEER. Sample: blood, taken after dendritic cell vaccination. This receptor was taken from a human donor with glioblastoma. The chain employs TRBV4-3 and TRBJ2-5; 8 bases are a match to TRBD2. The last part of the DNA fits TRBJ2-7 better; the J call may be wrong. For the CDR3, the DNA is TGCGCCAGCAGCCTCGAGCGGGGGTCCTACGAGCAGTACTTC. Translating it yields CASSLERGSYEQYF.